The clone carrying this T cell receptor (beta chain) has more than one count but fewer than ten. Its antigen is still unknown. The authors sorted CD4+ naive, central memory, regulatory and stem cell-like memory cells via CD45RO/CCR7/CD25/CD127/CD95/CD27. Every isolated RNA sample was fully reverse transcribed, so sequencing captured expressed TCRB transcripts. The table came from immunoSEQ multiplex PCR; TCRdb's copy has only in-frame clones and leaves some out. The repertoire holds about 250,000 clones, with roughly 15% as singletons. These data come from a study of beta chain features in type 1 diabetes. General study findings and limits: Comparison showed that naive, central memory and Treg TCRB repertoires appeared more similar among patients than among healthy donors.

Sequences were obtained from naive CD4+ T cells from blood. The sequence was obtained from a woman in her thirties or forties in good health.

This chain's CDR3 is CASSSSGLETGELFF. CDR3 in DNA: TGCGCCAGCAGCAGTTCAGGGTTGGAGACCGGGGAGCTGTTTTTT. V usage is TRBV5-1 and J usage is TRBJ2-2; D is possibly TRBD1 (5 bases). The germline V gene has CDR1 SGHRS and CDR2 YFSETQ. Trimming cost V 4 bases and J 5 bases, with 15 bases left between them. CDR3 length equals 15 residues. The full variable domain, in which reference TRBV5-1 and TRBJ2-2 provide the parts outside the CDR3, is KAGVTQTPRYLIKTRGQQVTLSCSPISGHRSVSWYQQTPGQGLQFLFEYFSETQRNKGNFPGRFSGRQFSNSRSEMNVSTLELGDSALYLCASSSSGLETGELFFGEGSRLTVL.